Listed here are 24 T cell receptor beta chains from one sample, sequenced in a study of chemoradiotherapy in HPV16-positive cancers. Generated by immunoSEQ multiplex PCR, the TCRdb table keeps only in-frame clones and is missing some. The table lists 45,000 to 60,000 clones, around nine tenths of them singletons. This sample comprised blood, obtained from a patient who underwent chemoradiotherapy. These receptors were taken from a human donor with HPV-associated anogenital cancer.

This chain uses TRBV19 with TRBJ1-4, with D unclear. The V and J ends lost 4 bases and 7 bases respectively, with 13 bases between them. The CDR3 is 14 residues long. Germline CDR1 is LNHDA and CDR2 is SQIVND (reference sequence). The CDR3 loop is CASSRPGSGEKLFF. The DNA of the CDR3 is TGTGCCAGTAGTAGACCGGGATCGGGTGAAAAACTGTTTTTT.

Worth noting for this clone: The junction does not match germline at one end; this may be a read error. The chain uses TRBV9 and TRBJ1-6; D is perhaps TRBD1 (5 bases). Germline lookup yields CDR1 SGDLS and CDR2 YYNGEE. This CDR3 has 12 amino acids. CDR3: CASNVGDSPLHF. CDR3 nucleotides: TGTGCCAGCAACGTAGGGGACTCACCCCTCCACTTT.

This clone was recorded a few times. The rearrangement uses TRBV6-5 and TRBJ2-1; TRBD2 matches at 10 bases. The CDR3 runs 13 residues. J gave up 5 bases and V 7 bases, and 2 bases lay outside the gene matches. CDR1 and CDR2 from the germline V gene are MNHEY and SVGAGI. The CDR3, as DNA: TGTGCCAGCAACGGACTAGCGGACAATGAGCAGTTCTTC. It yields the protein CASNGLADNEQFF.

The chain combines TRBV11-2 with TRBJ2-3; 8 bases match TRBD1. CDR1 and CDR2 (germline): SGHAT, FQNNGV. There are 15 residues in the CDR3. Trimming at V came to 3 bases and at J to 1 base, leaving 3 bases not matched to a gene. DNA for the CDR3: TGTGCCAGCAGCTTTCAGGGGGCTGGCACAGATACGCAGTATTTT. It translates to CASSFQGAGTDTQYF.

This chain connects TRBV7-2 to TRBJ1-6; 10 bases fit TRBD1. There are 16 residues in the CDR3. The V gene end was trimmed by 0 bases and the J gene end by 8 bases; junction bases not matched to a gene: 4. The V gene's germline CDR1 is SGHTA and CDR2 FQGNSA. The CDR3 sequence is CASSLAVGQGDSPLHF. The CDR3 nucleotides read TGTGCCAGCAGCTTAGCGGTTGGACAGGGGGATTCACCCCTCCACTTT.

This clone was detected only once. The rearrangement links TRBV14 to TRBJ1-1, with 8 bases that match TRBD1. V was clipped by 4 bases and J by 4 bases; unmatched bases: 8. Per the germline V gene, CDR1 is SGHDN and CDR2 is FVKESK. The CDR3 has 15 residues. The CDR3, as DNA: TGTGCCAGCAGCCCGTACAGGGGGGAAAGCACTGAAGCTTTCTTT. The encoded protein is CASSPYRGESTEAFF.

The rearrangement joins TRBV14 to TRBJ2-7; a weak D match, TRBD1 (6 bases). CDR3 length: 15 residues. V shed 5 bases and J shed 0 bases, with 14 bases lying between them. Germline values: CDR1 SGHDN, CDR2 FVKESK. CDR3 nucleotides: TGTGCCAGCAGCAAGGCCCGGGACAACTCCTACGAGCAGTACTTC. Translating gives CASSKARDNSYEQYF.

The chain recombines TRBV7-9 with TRBJ1-1; D is unclear. V lost 4 bases to trimming and J lost 1 base, with 13 bases between them. The CDR3 has 15 residues. CDR1 is SEHNR and CDR2 is FQNEAQ in the germline V gene (reference sequence). CDR3 sequence: CASSYHRDRNTEAFF. CDR3 DNA sequence: TGTGCCAGCAGCTACCACCGGGATAGGAACACTGAAGCTTTCTTT.

The chain recombines TRBV18 with TRBJ2-2; no firm D call. Germline V gene sequence: CDR1 KGHSH, CDR2 LQKENI. The length of the CDR3 is 15 residues. V was cut by 2 bases and J by 4 bases, with 11 bases left in between. The DNA for the CDR3 is TGTGCCAGCTCACCAGGGTCGAGGAGCACCGGGGAGCTGTTTTTT. Translation gives CASSPGSRSTGELFF.

The J gene is TRBJ2-5, the V gene TRBV30; 10 nucleotides align to TRBD2. Trimming at V came to 4 bases and at J to 5 bases, leaving 7 bases not matched to a gene. The CDR3 is 14 amino acids. The V gene's germline CDR1 is GTSNPN and CDR2 SVGIG (reference sequence). The DNA for the CDR3 is TGTGCCTGGACCTTCAGCGGGAGGGGGGAGACCCAGTACTTC. It encodes CAWTFSGRGETQYF.

The chain recombines TRBV19 with TRBJ2-3, with 11 positions matching TRBD2. Germline loops: CDR1 LNHDA, CDR2 SQIVND (reference sequence). CDR3 length: 15 amino acids. Trimming removed 5 bases from V and 3 bases from J; junction bases left unmatched: 4. The CDR3 is CASSSTSGTTDTQYF. The CDR3 DNA reads as TGTGCCAGTAGTTCGACTAGCGGGACTACAGATACGCAGTATTTT. The complete variable domain, with remaining parts taken from reference TRBV19 and TRBJ2-3, reads DGGITQSPKYLFRKEGQNVTLSCEQNLNHDAMYWYRQDPGQGLRLIYYSQIVNDFQKGDIAEGYSVSREKKESFPLTVTSAQKNPTAFYLCASSSTSGTTDTQYFGPGTRLTVL.

The V gene is TRBV19, the J gene TRBJ2-7; D is ambiguous. The CDR3 has 15 amino acids. The V end was cut by 9 bases, the J end by 6 bases, with 24 bases between. Germline CDR1 is LNHDA and CDR2 is SQIVND (reference sequence). This CDR3 is CASASSRSRSSEQYF. CDR3 DNA sequence: TGTGCCAGCGCCTCATCCCGCTCAAGATCGAGCGAGCAGTACTTC.

The chain is built from TRBV7-8 and TRBJ2-1, with D maybe TRBD1 (5 bases). This CDR3 spans 15 amino acids. Germline lookup yields CDR1 SGHVS and CDR2 FQNEAQ. V gave up 1 base and J gave up 3 bases, with 10 bases separating them. CDR3 residues: CASSLGQSYYNEQFF. The DNA for the CDR3 is TGTGCCAGCAGCTTAGGACAGTCTTACTACAATGAGCAGTTCTTC.

This sequence joins TRBV5-4 and TRBJ2-3; D uncertain. The germline V gene has CDR1 SGHNT and CDR2 YYREEE (reference sequence). The CDR3 runs to 17 residues. With 0 bases removed from V and 0 bases from J, the gap between germline ends came to 14 bases. This CDR3 reads CASSLGSRSPSTDTQYF. Written as DNA, the CDR3 is TGTGCCAGCAGCTTGGGGTCACGATCCCCTAGCACAGATACGCAGTATTTT.

V is TRBV7-9 and J is TRBJ1-2; 9 bases are a match to TRBD1. The ends lost 5 bases at V and 2 bases at J; junction bases unmatched: 12. Looked up from germline, CDR1 is SEHNR and CDR2 is FQNEAQ (reference sequence). This CDR3 comprises 17 residues. CDR3 coding DNA: TGTGCCAGCAGCCCGGACAGGGGCCGGGTGGGGAACTATGGCTACACCTTC. Translated: CASSPDRGRVGNYGYTF.

The rearrangement joins TRBV11-2 to TRBJ1-2, with D uncertain. Germline-derived CDR1 and CDR2 are SGHAT and FQNNGV. The germline V and J ends were trimmed by 3 bases and 8 bases, with 13 bases remaining between them. The CDR3 sequence is 13 residues long. CDR3 sequence: CASSFRDLEGYTF. CDR3 DNA sequence: TGTGCCAGCAGCTTCCGAGACCTGGAGGGCTACACCTTC.

The table lists this clone with a count of one. The chain is built from TRBV7-2 and TRBJ2-1; 7 bases are a match to TRBD2. Germline V gene data show CDR1 as SGHTA and CDR2 as FQGNSA. The CDR3 is 16 amino acids. Trimming took 5 bases from V and 6 from J; bases not matched to a gene: 13. As DNA, the CDR3 is TGTGCCAGCAGCCGTTGGATGAGCGGGAAGGGCAATGAGCAGTTCTTC. Amino acid sequence: CASSRWMSGKGNEQFF.

J is TRBJ2-1 and V is TRBV5-6; D not resolved. V was pared by 4 bases and J by 0 bases, with 14 bases between. Germline loops: CDR1 SGHDT, CDR2 YYEEEE. This CDR3 region has 16 residues. The CDR3 loop is CASSRPGGSSYNEQFF. The CDR3 DNA is TGTGCCAGCAGCCGTCCTGGCGGTAGCTCCTACAATGAGCAGTTCTTC.

The chain links TRBV27 to TRBJ1-1; D not resolved. Germline CDR1 MNHEY, CDR2 SMNVEV (reference sequence). The CDR3 is made up of 14 amino acids. With 0 bases removed from V and 2 bases from J, the gap between germline ends came to 7 bases. CDR3 nucleotide sequence: TGTGCCAGCAGTTTATCGAGGGTAAACACTGAAGCTTTCTTT. The encoded protein is CASSLSRVNTEAFF.

The rearrangement uses TRBV7-9 and TRBJ2-7, with 7 bases matching TRBD1. This CDR3 contains 13 residues. Germline V gene sequence: CDR1 SEHNR, CDR2 FQNEAQ (reference sequence). J gave up 4 bases and V 1 base, and 1 base lay outside the gene matches. The CDR3 reads CASSLGGQYEQYF. The CDR3 DNA reads TGTGCCAGCAGCTTAGGGGGACAGTACGAGCAGTACTTC.

The genes are TRBV10-3 and TRBJ1-5; possibly TRBD1 for D (5 bases). The CDR3 covers 14 residues. V lost 7 bases to trimming and J lost 1 base, with 11 bases between them. Germline loops: CDR1 ENHRY, CDR2 SYGVKD. The CDR3 bases are TGTGCCATCAATGGGGGAGGAAGCAATCAGCCCCAGCATTTT. Translation: CAINGGGSNQPQHF.

The count of this clone is one. The chain couples TRBV7-6 to TRBJ1-5; perhaps TRBD1 as D (5 bases). From germline, CDR1 is SGHVS and CDR2 FNYEAQ. V lost 5 bases and J lost 7, with 12 bases in between. CDR3 length: 13 residues. The CDR3: CASSQGLGQPQHF. CDR3 coding DNA: TGTGCCAGCAGCCAGGGACTGGGGCAGCCCCAGCATTTT.

Regarding this clone: In the same sample, other DNA sequences code for this CDR3. CDR3 sequence reads: CASSLGGQTYEQYF. Here the CDR3 DNA reads TGTGCCAGCAGTTTAGGAGGACAGACCTACGAGCAGTACTTC. The chain has TRBV27 and TRBJ2-7, with a weak D call TRBD1 (6 bases). Germline CDR1 reads MNHEY; CDR2 reads SMNVEV (reference sequence). The CDR3 spans 14 residues. Trimming pared 2 bases from V and 2 bases from J, leaving 10 bases between.

This clone was counted only a few times. V usage is TRBV6-4 and J usage is TRBJ2-2; D not resolved. The CDR3 consists of 13 residues. Germline CDR1 MRHNA, CDR2 SNTAGT. Trimming cost V 2 bases and J 3 bases, with 4 bases left between them. The CDR3 sequence: CASSDRDTGELFF. CDR3 DNA sequence: TGTGCCAGCAGTGACAGGGACACCGGGGAGCTGTTTTTT.